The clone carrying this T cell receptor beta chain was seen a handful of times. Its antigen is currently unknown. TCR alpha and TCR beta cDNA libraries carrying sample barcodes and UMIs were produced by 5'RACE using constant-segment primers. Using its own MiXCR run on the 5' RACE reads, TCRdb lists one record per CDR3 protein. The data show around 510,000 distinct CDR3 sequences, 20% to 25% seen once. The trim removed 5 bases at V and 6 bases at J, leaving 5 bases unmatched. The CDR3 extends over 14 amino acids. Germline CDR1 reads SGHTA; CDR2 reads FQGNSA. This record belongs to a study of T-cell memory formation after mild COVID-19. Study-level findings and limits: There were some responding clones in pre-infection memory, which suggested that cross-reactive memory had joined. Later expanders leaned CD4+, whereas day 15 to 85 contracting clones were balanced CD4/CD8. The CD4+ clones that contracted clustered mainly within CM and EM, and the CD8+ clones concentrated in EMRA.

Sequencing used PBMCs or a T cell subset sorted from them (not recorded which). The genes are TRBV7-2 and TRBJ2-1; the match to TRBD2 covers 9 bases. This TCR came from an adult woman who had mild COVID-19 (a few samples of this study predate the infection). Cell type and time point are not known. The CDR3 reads CASSNSGSSNEQFF. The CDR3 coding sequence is TGTGCCAGCAGCAATAGCGGGAGTAGCAATGAGCAGTTCTTC.